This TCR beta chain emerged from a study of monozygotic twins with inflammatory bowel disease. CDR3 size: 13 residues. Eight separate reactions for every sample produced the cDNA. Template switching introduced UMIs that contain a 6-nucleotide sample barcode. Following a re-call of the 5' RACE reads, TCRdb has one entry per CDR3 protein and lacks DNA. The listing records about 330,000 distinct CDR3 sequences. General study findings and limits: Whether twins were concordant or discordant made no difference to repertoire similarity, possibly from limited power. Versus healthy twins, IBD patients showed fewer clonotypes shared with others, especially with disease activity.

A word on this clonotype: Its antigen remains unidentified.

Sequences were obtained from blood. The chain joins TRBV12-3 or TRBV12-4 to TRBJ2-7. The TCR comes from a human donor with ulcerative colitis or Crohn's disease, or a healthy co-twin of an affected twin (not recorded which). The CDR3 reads CASSGGSSYEQYF.